The entry below gives a single T cell receptor (beta chain) sequence along with its context. The sample belongs to a study of blood T cell repertoires in COVID-19. Measured with immunoSEQ multiplex PCR; TCRdb has only the in-frame clones, and not every one. This sample has some 160,000 clones, with 70% to 90% found just once. Sample: peripheral blood. This TCR derives from a man aged 50-60 years who had recovered from COVID-19.

CDR3 nucleotides: TGTGCCATCAGTGGGACAGGTGCCTACGAGCAGTACTTC. The encoded protein is CAISGTGAYEQYF. The chain joins TRBV10-3 to TRBJ2-7; 7 bases align to TRBD1. The J segment lost 2 bases and the V segment lost 4 bases, leaving 2 bases of the junction unmatched. Looked up from germline, CDR1 is ENHRY and CDR2 is SYGVKD. This CDR3 region has 13 residues.